This T cell receptor beta chain appears in the sequencing data of a study of T cells after yellow fever vaccination. From germline, CDR1 is SGHTA and CDR2 FQGNSA. With 5 bases removed from V and 3 bases from J, the gap between germline ends came to 13 bases. The CDR3 has 14 residues. 5'RACE template switching produced TCR cDNA carrying a universal primer site and UMIs. TCRdb called the 5' RACE reads again in MiXCR, with one record for every CDR3 protein. This sample has hundreds of thousands of distinct CDR3 sequences, with around a sixth found just once. Study-wide findings and caveats: A weaker but faster secondary response was observed, peaking on day 5 versus 15. Once the booster was given, most primary-vaccination clones reappeared, at approximately 97% for CD4 and over 70% for CD8.

In this sample, this clonotype turned up a few times. Its matching antigen is unknown. The receptor was derived from a man younger than 35 who received the YFV17D yellow fever vaccine. This chain uses TRBV7-2 with TRBJ2-5; maybe TRBD2 (6 bases). The source material was PBMCs, sampled 4 to 5 days after the first yellow fever vaccination. CDR3 coding DNA: TGTGCCAGCAGCGCCAACGGAGGGGAAGAGACCCAGTACTTC. It is translated as CASSANGGEETQYF.